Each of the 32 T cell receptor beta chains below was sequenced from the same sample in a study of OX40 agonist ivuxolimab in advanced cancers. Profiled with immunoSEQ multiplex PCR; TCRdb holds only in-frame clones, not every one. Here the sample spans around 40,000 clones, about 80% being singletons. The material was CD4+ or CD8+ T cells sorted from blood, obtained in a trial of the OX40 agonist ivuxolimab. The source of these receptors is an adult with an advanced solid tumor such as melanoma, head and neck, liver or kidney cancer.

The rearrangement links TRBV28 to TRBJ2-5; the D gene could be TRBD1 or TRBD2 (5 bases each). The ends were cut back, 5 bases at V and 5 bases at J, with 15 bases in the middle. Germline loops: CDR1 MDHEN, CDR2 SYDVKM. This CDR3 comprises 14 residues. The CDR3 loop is CASSLRDVHETQYF. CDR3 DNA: TGTGCCAGCAGTCTCCGGGACGTCCACGAGACCCAGTACTTC.

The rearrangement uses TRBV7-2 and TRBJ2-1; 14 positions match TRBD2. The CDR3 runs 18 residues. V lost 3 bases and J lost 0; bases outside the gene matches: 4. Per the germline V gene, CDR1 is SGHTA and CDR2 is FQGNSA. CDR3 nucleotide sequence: TGTGCCAGCAGCTTGGCCGGGACTAGCGGGAGCTCCTACAATGAGCAGTTCTTC. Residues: CASSLAGTSGSSYNEQFF.

CDR3 region: CASTKNGVNGYTF. The CDR3 nucleotides are TGTGCCAGTACTAAGAACGGGGTGAATGGCTACACCTTC. The rearrangement uses TRBV28 and TRBJ1-2; no definite D call. V lost 9 bases to trimming and J lost 6 bases, with 17 bases between them. This CDR3 is 13 amino acids long. Germline V gives CDR1 MDHEN, CDR2 SYDVKM.

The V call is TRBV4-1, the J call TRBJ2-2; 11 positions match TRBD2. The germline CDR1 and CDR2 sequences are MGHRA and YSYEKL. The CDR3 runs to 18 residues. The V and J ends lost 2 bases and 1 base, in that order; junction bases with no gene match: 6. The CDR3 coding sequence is TGCGCCAGCAGCCAATCTACCGGACTAGCGGGGAACACCGGGGAGCTGTTTTTT. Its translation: CASSQSTGLAGNTGELFF.

The CDR3 coding sequence is TGTGCCACCCTACGGGAGGGGAACATTCAGTACTTC. This encodes CATLREGNIQYF. The chain combines TRBV6-6 with TRBJ2-4, with 8 bases that match TRBD2. CDR1 is MNHNY, CDR2 SVGAGI, per germline (reference sequence). This CDR3 is built from 12 residues. Trimming at V came to 10 bases and at J to 7 bases, leaving 6 bases not matched to a gene.

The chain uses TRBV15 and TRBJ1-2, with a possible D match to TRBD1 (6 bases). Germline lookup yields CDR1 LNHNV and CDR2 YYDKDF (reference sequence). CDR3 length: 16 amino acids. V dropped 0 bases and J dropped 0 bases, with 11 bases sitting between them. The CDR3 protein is CATSRDLDSANYGYTF. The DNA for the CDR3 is TGTGCCACCAGCAGAGATCTGGACAGCGCTAACTATGGCTACACCTTC.

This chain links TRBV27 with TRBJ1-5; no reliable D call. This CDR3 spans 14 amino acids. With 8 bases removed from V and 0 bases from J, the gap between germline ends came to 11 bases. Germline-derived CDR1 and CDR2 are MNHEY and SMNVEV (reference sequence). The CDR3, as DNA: TGTGCCAGCTCCCCGGGCTATAGCAATCAGCCCCAGCATTTT. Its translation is CASSPGYSNQPQHF.

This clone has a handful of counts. CDR3 in DNA: TGTGCCAGCAGCTTAGTTGGGTACGACGAGCAGTACTTC. It translates to CASSLVGYDEQYF. This chain links TRBV7-8 with TRBJ2-7; D is undetermined. This CDR3 comprises 13 residues. From germline, CDR1 is SGHVS and CDR2 FQNEAQ. The V end lost 1 base, the J end lost 5 bases, and 9 bases lay between the germline ends.

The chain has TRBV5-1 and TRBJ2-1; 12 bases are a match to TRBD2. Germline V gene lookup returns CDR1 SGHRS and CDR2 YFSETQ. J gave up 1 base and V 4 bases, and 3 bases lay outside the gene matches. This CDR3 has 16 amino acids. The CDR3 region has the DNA TGCGCCAGCAGCATTGGACTAGCGGGGTCCTACAATGAGCAGTTCTTC. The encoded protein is CASSIGLAGSYNEQFF.

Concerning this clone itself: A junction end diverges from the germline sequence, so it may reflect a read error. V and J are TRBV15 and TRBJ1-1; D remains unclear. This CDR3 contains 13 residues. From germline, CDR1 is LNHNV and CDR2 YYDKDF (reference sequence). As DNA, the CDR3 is TGTGCCACCAGCAGAGAAGTAAACACTAAAGCTTTCTTT. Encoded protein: CATSREVNTKAFF.

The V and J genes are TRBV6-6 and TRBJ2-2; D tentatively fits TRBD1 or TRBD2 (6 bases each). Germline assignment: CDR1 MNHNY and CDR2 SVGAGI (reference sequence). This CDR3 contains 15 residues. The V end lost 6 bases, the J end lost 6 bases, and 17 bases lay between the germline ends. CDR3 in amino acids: CASSLSSRGAGELFF. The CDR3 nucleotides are TGTGCCAGCAGCTTATCTTCGAGGGGGGCCGGGGAGCTGTTTTTT.

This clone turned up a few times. The CDR3 region is CSVRDSTYEQYF. In DNA, the CDR3 is TGCAGCGTCCGGGACAGTACCTACGAGCAGTACTTC. V and J are TRBV29-1 and TRBJ2-7, with 7 bases aligning to TRBD1. The V gene end was trimmed by 6 bases and the J gene end by 2 bases; junction bases not matched to a gene: 4. Germline V CDR1 and CDR2: SQVTM, ANQGSEA. CDR3 length equals 12 residues.

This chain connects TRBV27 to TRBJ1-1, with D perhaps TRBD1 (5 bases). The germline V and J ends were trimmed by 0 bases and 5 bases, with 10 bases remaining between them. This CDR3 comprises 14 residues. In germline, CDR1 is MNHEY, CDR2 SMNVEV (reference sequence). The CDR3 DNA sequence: TGTGCCAGCAGTTTATCAGAGGGGTTAACTGAAGCTTTCTTT. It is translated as CASSLSEGLTEAFF.

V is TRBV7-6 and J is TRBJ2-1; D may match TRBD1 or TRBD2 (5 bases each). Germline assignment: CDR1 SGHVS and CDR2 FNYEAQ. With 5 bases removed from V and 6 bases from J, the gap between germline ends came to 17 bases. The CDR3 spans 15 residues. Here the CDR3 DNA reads TGTGCCAGCAGCCCCTTCGAGGGGATAGGCAATGAGCAGTTCTTC. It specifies CASSPFEGIGNEQFF.

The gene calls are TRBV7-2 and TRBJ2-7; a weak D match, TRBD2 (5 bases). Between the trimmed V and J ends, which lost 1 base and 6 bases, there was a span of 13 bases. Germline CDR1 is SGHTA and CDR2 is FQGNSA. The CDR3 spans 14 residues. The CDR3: CASSLEGLASEQYF. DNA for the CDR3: TGTGCCAGCAGCTTAGAAGGACTGGCCTCCGAGCAGTACTTC. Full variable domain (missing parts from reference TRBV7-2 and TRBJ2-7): GAGVSQSPSNKVTEKGKDVELRCDPISGHTALYWYRQSLGQGLEFLIYFQGNSAPDKSGLPSDRFSAERTGGSVSTLTIQRTQQEDSAVYLCASSLEGLASEQYFGPGTRLTVT.

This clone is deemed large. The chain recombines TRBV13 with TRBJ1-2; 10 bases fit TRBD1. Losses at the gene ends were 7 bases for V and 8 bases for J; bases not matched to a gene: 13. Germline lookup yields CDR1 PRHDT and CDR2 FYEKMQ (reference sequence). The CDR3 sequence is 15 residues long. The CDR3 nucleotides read TGTGCCAGCAAAGCCAAGGGACAGGGGAGGGGAGGCTACACCTTC. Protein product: CASKAKGQGRGGYTF.

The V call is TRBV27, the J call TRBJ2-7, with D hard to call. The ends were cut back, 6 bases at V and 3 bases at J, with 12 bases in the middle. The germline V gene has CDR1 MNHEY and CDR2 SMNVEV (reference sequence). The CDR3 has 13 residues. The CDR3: CASSPGEVYEQYF. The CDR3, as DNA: TGTGCCAGCAGCCCTGGTGAGGTCTACGAGCAGTACTTC.

The CDR3 DNA reads TGCGCCAGCAGCCACGAACAGCGGTCTAGCACAGATACGCAGTATTTT. Translating it yields CASSHEQRSSTDTQYF. The rearrangement links TRBV4-1 to TRBJ2-3; possibly TRBD2 for D (5 bases). Germline V gene sequence: CDR1 MGHRA, CDR2 YSYEKL. The CDR3 extends over 16 amino acids. V lost 3 bases and J 0 bases, leaving 13 bases between the germline ends.

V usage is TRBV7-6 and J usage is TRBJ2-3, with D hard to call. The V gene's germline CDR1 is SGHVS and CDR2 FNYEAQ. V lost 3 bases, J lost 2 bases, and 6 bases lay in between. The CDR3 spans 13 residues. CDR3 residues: CASSLDLTDTQYF. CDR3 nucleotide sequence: TGTGCCAGCAGCTTGGACCTCACAGATACGCAGTATTTT.

CDR3 in DNA: TGTGCCAGCAGCCGCCTCGCCGGCGACGGCTACACCTTC. This gives the protein CASSRLAGDGYTF. The chain links TRBV13 to TRBJ1-2; D uncertain. The CDR3 is made up of 13 amino acids. Germline V gene sequence: CDR1 PRHDT, CDR2 FYEKMQ (reference sequence). V lost 5 bases and J 8 bases, leaving 15 bases between the germline ends.

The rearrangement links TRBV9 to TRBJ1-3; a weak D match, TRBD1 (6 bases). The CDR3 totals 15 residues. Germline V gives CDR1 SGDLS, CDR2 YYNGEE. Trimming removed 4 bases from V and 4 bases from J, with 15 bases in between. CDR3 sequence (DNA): TGTGCCAGCAGCCCCACCGGGACACCCGGAAACACCATATATTTT. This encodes CASSPTGTPGNTIYF.

The CDR3 DNA sequence: TGTGCCAGCAGCTTACGCCTGGGAGAGACCCAGTACTTC. Amino acids: CASSLRLGETQYF. This chain links TRBV7-6 with TRBJ2-5, with unresolved D. The V and J ends lost 2 bases and 4 bases respectively, with 8 bases between them. CDR3 length: 13 residues. Germline CDR1 SGHVS, CDR2 FNYEAQ.

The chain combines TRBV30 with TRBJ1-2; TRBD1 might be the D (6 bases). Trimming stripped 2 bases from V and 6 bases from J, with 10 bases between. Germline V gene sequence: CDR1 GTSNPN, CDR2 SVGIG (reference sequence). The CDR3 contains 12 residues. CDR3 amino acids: CAWSLGGDGYTF. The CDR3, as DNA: TGTGCCTGGAGTCTCGGGGGCGATGGCTACACCTTC.

The chain's CDR3 is CASSLNPSGPQHF. CDR3 DNA: TGTGCCAGCAGCTTAAACCCTTCCGGGCCCCAGCATTTT. This rearrangement joins TRBV11-2 to TRBJ1-5; D not certain. Germline V gene lookup returns CDR1 SGHAT and CDR2 FQNNGV. CDR3 length: 13 residues. The germline V and J ends were trimmed by 2 bases and 9 bases, with 11 bases remaining between them.

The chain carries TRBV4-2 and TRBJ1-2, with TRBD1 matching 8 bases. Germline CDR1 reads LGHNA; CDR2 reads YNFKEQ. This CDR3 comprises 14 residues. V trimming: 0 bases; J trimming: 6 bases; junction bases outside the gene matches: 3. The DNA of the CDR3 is TGTGCCAGCAGCCAAGAGACAGGGGTGAATGGCTACACCTTC. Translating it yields CASSQETGVNGYTF.

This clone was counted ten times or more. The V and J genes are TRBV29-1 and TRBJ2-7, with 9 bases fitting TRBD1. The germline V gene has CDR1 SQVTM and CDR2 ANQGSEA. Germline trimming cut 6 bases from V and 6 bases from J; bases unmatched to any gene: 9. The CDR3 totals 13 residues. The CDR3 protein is CSVTGTGPGEQYF. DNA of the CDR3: TGCAGCGTCACGGGGACAGGGCCCGGCGAGCAGTACTTC.

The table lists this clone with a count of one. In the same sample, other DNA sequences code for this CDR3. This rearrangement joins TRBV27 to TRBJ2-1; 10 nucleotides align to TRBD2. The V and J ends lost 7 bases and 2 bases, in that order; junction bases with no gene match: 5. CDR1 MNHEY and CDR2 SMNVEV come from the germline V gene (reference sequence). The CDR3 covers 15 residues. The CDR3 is CASIVTSGAYNEQFF. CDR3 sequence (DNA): TGTGCCAGCATTGTAACTAGCGGGGCCTACAATGAGCAGTTCTTC.

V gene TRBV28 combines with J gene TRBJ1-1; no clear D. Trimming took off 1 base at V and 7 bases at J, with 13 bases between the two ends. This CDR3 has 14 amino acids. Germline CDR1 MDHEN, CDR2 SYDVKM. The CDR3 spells CASSLLSSAIEAFF. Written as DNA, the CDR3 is TGTGCCAGCAGTTTATTGTCGTCGGCGATTGAAGCTTTCTTT.

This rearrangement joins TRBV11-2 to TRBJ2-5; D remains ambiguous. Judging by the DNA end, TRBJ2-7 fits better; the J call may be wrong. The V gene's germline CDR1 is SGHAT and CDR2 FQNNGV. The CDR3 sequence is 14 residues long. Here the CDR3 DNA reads TGTGCCAGCAGCTTAGGCCCAGGTTCCTACGAGCAGTACTTC. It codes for CASSLGPGSYEQYF.

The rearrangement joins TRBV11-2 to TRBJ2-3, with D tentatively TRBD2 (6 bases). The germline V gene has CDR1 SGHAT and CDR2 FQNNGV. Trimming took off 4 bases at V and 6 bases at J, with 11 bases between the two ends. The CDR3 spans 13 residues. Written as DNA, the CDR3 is TGTGCCAGCAGCTCCCCCGCGGGGGATACGCAGTATTTT. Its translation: CASSSPAGDTQYF.

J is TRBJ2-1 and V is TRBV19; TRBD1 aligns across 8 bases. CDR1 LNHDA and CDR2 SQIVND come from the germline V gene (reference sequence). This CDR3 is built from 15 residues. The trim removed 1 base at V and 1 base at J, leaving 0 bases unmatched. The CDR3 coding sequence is TGTGCCAGTAGTATAGGACAGGGGTCCTACAATGAGCAGTTCTTC. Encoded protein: CASSIGQGSYNEQFF.

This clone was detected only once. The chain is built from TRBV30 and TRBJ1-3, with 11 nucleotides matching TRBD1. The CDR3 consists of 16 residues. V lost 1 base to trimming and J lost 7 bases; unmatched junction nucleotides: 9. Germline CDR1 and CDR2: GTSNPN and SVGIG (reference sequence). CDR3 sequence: CAWSDLGQGVKNTIYF. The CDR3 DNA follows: TGTGCCTGGAGTGACCTGGGACAGGGGGTGAAGAACACCATATATTTT. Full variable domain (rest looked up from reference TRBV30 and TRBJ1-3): SQTIHQWPATLVQPVGSPLSLECTVEGTSNPNLYWYRQAAGRGLQLLFYSVGIGQISSEVPQNLSASRPQDRQFILSSKKLLLSDSGFYLCAWSDLGQGVKNTIYFGEGSWLTVV.